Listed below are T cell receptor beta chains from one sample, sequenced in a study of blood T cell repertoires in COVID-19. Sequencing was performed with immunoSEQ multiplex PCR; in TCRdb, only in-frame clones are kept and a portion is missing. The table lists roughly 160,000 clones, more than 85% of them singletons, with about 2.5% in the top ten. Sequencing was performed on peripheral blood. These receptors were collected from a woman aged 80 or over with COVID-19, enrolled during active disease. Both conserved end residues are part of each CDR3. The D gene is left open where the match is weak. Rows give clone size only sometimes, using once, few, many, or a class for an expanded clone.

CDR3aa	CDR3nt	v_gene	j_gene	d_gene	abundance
CASSEQGAGGEKLFF	TGCGCCAGCAGTGAACAGGGGGCAGGCGGAGAAAAACTGTTTTTT	TRBV5-1	TRBJ1-4	TRBD1	.
CASSQGLTRSRQFF	TGTGCCAGCAGCCAGGGACTCACCAGGTCAAGGCAGTTCTTC	TRBV3-1/TRBV3-2	TRBJ2-1	.	.
CASSSGQPHYGYTF	TGTGCCAGCAGTTCGGGACAGCCTCACTATGGCTACACCTTC	TRBV28	TRBJ1-2	TRBD1	.
CASSPQAGRLSTDTQYF	TGTGCCAGCAGTCCCCAGGCAGGGCGCCTTAGCACAGATACGCAGTATTTT	TRBV6-6	TRBJ2-3	.	.
CASSQRRFETQYF	TGTGCCAGCAGCCAACGTCGTTTCGAGACCCAGTACTTC	TRBV3-1/TRBV3-2	TRBJ2-5	.	.
CASSAGTSKETQYF	TGTGCCAGCAGCGCCGGGACTTCCAAAGAGACCCAGTACTTC	TRBV9	TRBJ2-5	.	.
CASSFGDNLSGNTIYF	TGTGCCAGCAGCTTCGGGGACAACCTCTCTGGAAACACCATATATTTT	TRBV7-2	TRBJ1-3	.	few
CAIGTGGNTIYF	TGTGCCATCGGGACAGGGGGAAACACCATATATTTT	TRBV28	TRBJ1-3	TRBD1	.
CATATSGELNEQFF	TGTGCCACCGCGACTAGCGGGGAACTCAATGAGCAGTTCTTC	TRBV6-5	TRBJ2-1	TRBD2	few
CASRQGGTEAFF	TGTGCCAGTCGACAGGGGGGCACTGAAGCTTTCTTT	TRBV19	TRBJ1-1	TRBD1	.
CASTLRGLSNQPQHF	TGTGCCAGCACCCTCCGGGGACTTAGCAATCAGCCCCAGCATTTT	TRBV19	TRBJ1-5	.	.
CASSDQKRGEQYF	TGTGCCAGCAGTGACCAAAAAAGGGGCGAGCAGTACTTC	TRBV6-1	TRBJ2-7	.	.
CASRPGTGAANYGYTF	TGTGCCAGCAGGCCCGGGACAGGGGCAGCTAACTATGGCTACACCTTC	TRBV5-6	TRBJ1-2	TRBD1	.
CASSFTRVSEQFF	TGTGCCAGCAGTTTTACCAGGGTGAGTGAGCAGTTCTTC	TRBV27	TRBJ2-1	.	.
CASSLNRYENTIYF	TGTGCCAGCAGTTTAAACCGCTACGAAAACACCATATATTTT	TRBV27	TRBJ1-3	.	.
CASSQGQGKSDEQFF	TGTGCCAGCAGCCAGGGGCAGGGTAAGAGCGATGAGCAGTTCTTC	TRBV9	TRBJ2-1	.	.
CASSPIVSRGNTIYF	TGTGCCAGCAGCCCTATCGTCTCCCGAGGCAACACCATATATTTT	TRBV6-6	TRBJ1-3	.	once
CASSPTGGVSSYEQYF	TGTGCCAGCAGCCCTACAGGGGGCGTTAGCTCCTACGAGCAGTACTTC	TRBV13	TRBJ2-7	TRBD1	.
CASSTPGSNQPQHF	TGTGCCAGCAGCACCCCGGGGAGCAATCAGCCCCAGCATTTT	TRBV6-2/TRBV6-3	TRBJ1-5	.	.
CASSLGTAYNEQFF	TGCGCCAGCAGCTTAGGGACAGCCTACAATGAGCAGTTCTTC	TRBV5-1	TRBJ2-1	TRBD1	.
CASSGGSGTGGYEQYF	TGTGCCAGCAGCGGGGGGTCCGGGACAGGAGGGTACGAGCAGTACTTC	TRBV9	TRBJ2-7	TRBD1	.
CASSVSVGADTEAFF	TGCGCCAGCAGCGTCTCGGTGGGGGCGGACACTGAAGCTTTCTTT	TRBV5-1	TRBJ1-1	.	.
CASSNLITGGGPSYEQYF	TGTGCCAGCAGCAATTTAATTACAGGGGGGGGACCCTCCTACGAGCAGTACTTC	TRBV5-6	TRBJ2-7	.	.
CASSFSGQGDEKLFF	TGTGCCAGCAGTTTCTCGGGACAGGGGGATGAAAAACTGTTTTTT	TRBV28	TRBJ1-4	TRBD1	.
CASSTPDRLEAFF	TGTGCCAGTAGTACACCGGACAGGCTCGAAGCTTTCTTT	TRBV19	TRBJ1-1	TRBD1	.
CASSYGTEEKLFF	TGTGCCAGCAGTTATGGGACAGAAGAAAAACTGTTTTTT	TRBV6-2/TRBV6-3	TRBJ1-4	TRBD1	.
CATEEGGSAGNTIYF	TGTGCCACCGAGGAAGGGGGCAGCGCTGGAAACACCATATATTTT	TRBV24-1	TRBJ1-3	TRBD1	.
CASSPMDRVRGYTF	TGTGCCAGCAGCCCCATGGACAGGGTGAGAGGCTACACCTTC	TRBV7-2	TRBJ1-2	TRBD1	.
CASSQAPSGRNEQFF	TGTGCCAGCAGCCAAGCACCTAGCGGGCGAAATGAGCAGTTCTTC	TRBV4-2	TRBJ2-1	TRBD2	.
CASSLKSNSNQPQHF	TGTGCCAGCAGTTTAAAGAGTAATAGCAATCAGCCCCAGCATTTT	TRBV27	TRBJ1-5	.	many
CASSQRQSNYGYTF	TGTGCCAGCTCACAACGACAGTCTAACTATGGCTACACCTTC	TRBV18	TRBJ1-2	.	.
CASSLGTYTGELFF	TGTGCCAGCAGCCTAGGGACTTACACCGGGGAGCTGTTTTTT	TRBV5-6	TRBJ2-2	.	.
CASSLGLYNEQFF	TGTGCCAGCAGCTTAGGACTCTACAATGAGCAGTTCTTC	TRBV7-2	TRBJ2-1	.	.
CASSTGPGSYEQYF	TGTGCCAGCAGCACCGGACCGGGGTCCTACGAGCAGTACTTC	TRBV5-4	TRBJ2-7	.	.
CASSYSIGGTYEQYF	TGTGCCAGCAGTTACTCAATAGGGGGCACCTACGAGCAGTACTTC	TRBV6-2/TRBV6-3	TRBJ2-7	TRBD1	few
CASSLSGYTYGYTF	TGTGCCAGCAGCTTATCAGGGTACACTTATGGCTACACCTTC	TRBV7-9	TRBJ1-2	.	.
CASSLGGAGGLGNEQFF	TGTGCCAGCAGCTTAGGCGGAGCGGGAGGGCTAGGCAATGAGCAGTTCTTC	TRBV7-9	TRBJ2-1	TRBD2	.